This passage covers 29 T cell receptor beta chains from one sample sequenced in a study of shared clonotypes between healthy human individuals (dated by TCRdb to 2018 to 2021). CD8 naive samples consisted of CD45RO-negative cells that were positively selected for CCR7, yielding a CD45RA+CCR7+ population without TemRA cells. To prepare the library, the immunoSEQ multiplex PCR assay was applied. TCRdb obtained this table from immuneACCESS and retained in-frame rearrangements with V and J assigned. These tables miss some clones; where compared with another copy, unresolved V genes account for less than half of the shortfall, and the remainder is unexplained. The sample table contains about 2.2 million clones; only one count was recorded for 80% to 95% of them. Together, the top ten hold approximately 1.7% of the sample. The specimen sequenced was naive CD8+ T cells from PBMCs. Reading the label with the study, this specimen's cell subset or site is: CD45RA+CCR7+. These receptors were collected from a man between 18 and 35 years old in good health. Some clones in this sample may be carry-over from other donors' samples.

The chain combines TRBV5-4 with TRBJ1-1; D not resolved. Trimming removed 0 bases from V and 4 bases from J, with 10 bases in between. Per germline, CDR1 SGHNT and CDR2 YYREEE (reference sequence). This CDR3 region has 14 residues. CDR3 sequence reads: CASSLEGRITEAFF. The CDR3 coding sequence is TGTGCCAGCAGCTTGGAGGGCAGGATCACTGAAGCTTTCTTT.

The chain uses TRBV10-3 and TRBJ2-7; 9 bases are shared with TRBD1. Germline CDR1 and CDR2: ENHRY and SYGVKD. Losses at the gene ends were 6 bases for V and 2 bases for J; bases not matched to a gene: 5. This CDR3 is 14 amino acids long. The CDR3 coding sequence is TGTGCCATCAGGAAGGACAGGGGCCCCTACGAGCAGTACTTC. Translated: CAIRKDRGPYEQYF.

The chain links TRBV29-1 to TRBJ2-1; D uncertain. Germline-derived CDR1 and CDR2 are SQVTM and ANQGSEA. V was clipped by 2 bases and J by 2 bases, with 16 bases between them. There are 16 residues in the CDR3. The CDR3 here is CSVEKDGSLTYNEQFF. The CDR3 DNA sequence: TGCAGCGTTGAAAAGGACGGTAGCCTTACCTACAATGAGCAGTTCTTC.

In regard to this clone: Other DNA sequences in this specimen translate into the identical CDR3. The rearrangement uses TRBV27 and TRBJ2-7; D gene uncertain. The CDR3 is made up of 12 amino acids. In germline, CDR1 is MNHEY, CDR2 SMNVEV (reference sequence). Trimming took 1 base from V and 3 from J, leaving 4 bases between them. CDR3 in amino acids: CASSLLGYEQYF. The CDR3 DNA sequence: TGTGCCAGCAGTTTATTGGGCTACGAGCAGTACTTC.

The chain has TRBV19 and TRBJ2-7; 10 positions match TRBD2. Germline-derived CDR1 and CDR2 are LNHDA and SQIVND (reference sequence). Trimming cost V 5 bases and J 6 bases; bases outside gene matches: 10. The CDR3 extends over 15 amino acids. CDR3 amino acids: CASSPRVAGGSEQYF. The CDR3, as DNA: TGTGCCAGTAGTCCGCGAGTAGCGGGAGGCTCCGAGCAGTACTTC.

The chain is built from TRBV11-2 and TRBJ2-1; D is perhaps TRBD2 (7 bases). Trimming took 1 base from V and 13 from J, leaving 20 bases between them. The CDR3 spans 15 residues. Germline CDR1 reads SGHAT; CDR2 reads FQNNGV. The CDR3 reads CASSLVGLAEGGQFF. CDR3 nucleotide sequence: TGTGCCAGCAGCTTAGTTGGGCTAGCGGAGGGGGGCCAGTTCTTC.

In its sample, this clone was seen once. J is TRBJ2-4 and V is TRBV28, with D unresolved. This CDR3 is 16 amino acids long. Germline V CDR1 and CDR2: MDHEN, SYDVKM. Trimming took 1 base from V and 5 from J, leaving 15 bases between them. The chain's CDR3 is CASSLFNRGQENIQYF. The CDR3 nucleotides are TGTGCCAGCAGTTTATTTAATCGTGGCCAGGAAAACATTCAGTACTTC.

This clone was picked up one time. The chain uses TRBV7-2 and TRBJ2-7; D gene uncertain. The CDR3 spans 13 residues. The V end was cut by 5 bases, the J end by 2 bases, with 10 bases between. Germline CDR1 SGHTA, CDR2 FQGNSA. Written as DNA, the CDR3 is TGTGCCAGCAGCCCGGACCTAGCCTACGAGCAGTACTTC. Translation: CASSPDLAYEQYF.

This chain joins TRBV7-9 and TRBJ1-4; a weak D match, TRBD1 (5 bases). The CDR3 covers 14 residues. Germline CDR1 is SEHNR and CDR2 is FQNEAQ (reference sequence). The germline V and J ends were trimmed by 1 base and 7 bases, with 10 bases remaining between them. CDR3 sequence (DNA): TGTGCCAGCAGCTTAGGGGGCCGTGGTGAAAAACTGTTTTTT. Translation: CASSLGGRGEKLFF.

The chain employs TRBV19 and TRBJ1-2; D ambiguous. V dropped 9 bases and J dropped 5 bases, with 10 bases sitting between them. The length of the CDR3 is 11 residues. Germline V gene data show CDR1 as LNHDA and CDR2 as SQIVND (reference sequence). This chain's CDR3 is CASGLTYGYTF. In DNA, the CDR3 is TGTGCCAGCGGGCTTACATATGGCTACACCTTC.

The chain recombines TRBV27 with TRBJ2-1, with 8 bases lining up with TRBD1. The germline V gene encodes CDR1 MNHEY and CDR2 SMNVEV (reference sequence). This CDR3 contains 14 residues. The V segment lost 6 bases and the J segment 8 bases; nucleotides outside the gene matches: 9. This CDR3 reads CASSLQGGTDEQFF. The CDR3, as DNA: TGTGCCAGCAGCCTACAGGGGGGTACTGATGAGCAGTTCTTC.

Only a few counts were recorded for this clone. The chain couples TRBV28 to TRBJ2-1, with TRBD2 identical over 10 bases. Germline V gives CDR1 MDHEN, CDR2 SYDVKM. This CDR3 comprises 15 residues. V lost 6 bases to trimming and J lost 2 bases; unmatched junction nucleotides: 4. This chain's CDR3 is CASRSGTSAYNEQFF. CDR3 in DNA: TGTGCCAGCAGATCCGGGACTAGCGCCTACAATGAGCAGTTCTTC. The variable domain in full, completed from reference TRBV28 and TRBJ2-1, reads DVKVTQSSRYLVKRTGEKVFLECVQDMDHENMFWYRQDPGLGLRLIYFSYDVKMKEKGDIPEGYSVSREKKERFSLILESASTNQTSMYLCASRSGTSAYNEQFFGPGTRLTVL.

V is TRBV7-2 and J is TRBJ2-1, with TRBD2 identical over 12 bases. Germline V gene lookup returns CDR1 SGHTA and CDR2 FQGNSA. The junction had 2 bases not matched to a gene; V was cut back by 3 bases and J by 2 bases. The CDR3 sequence is 16 residues long. The CDR3 region has the DNA TGTGCCAGCAGCTTCGGACTAGCGGGGACCTACAATGAGCAGTTCTTC. Protein product: CASSFGLAGTYNEQFF. Full variable domain (rest looked up from reference TRBV7-2 and TRBJ2-1): GAGVSQSPSNKVTEKGKDVELRCDPISGHTALYWYRQSLGQGLEFLIYFQGNSAPDKSGLPSDRFSAERTGGSVSTLTIQRTQQEDSAVYLCASSFGLAGTYNEQFFGPGTRLTVL.

This clone is a singleton in its sample. The V call is TRBV6-1, the J call TRBJ1-5; D may be TRBD1 (5 bases). This CDR3 is 15 amino acids long. V was trimmed by 4 bases and J by 2 bases, leaving 12 bases between them. Germline V gene sequence: CDR1 MNHNS, CDR2 SASEGT. Written as DNA, the CDR3 is TGTGCCAGCAGTGTGGGCAGGGCCGGCAATCAGCCCCAGCATTTT. Residues: CASSVGRAGNQPQHF.

The gene calls are TRBV28 and TRBJ1-2, with D perhaps TRBD1 (6 bases). CDR3 length: 15 residues. The V and J ends lost 6 bases and 5 bases respectively, with 19 bases between them. Germline CDR1 and CDR2: MDHEN and SYDVKM. CDR3 protein: CASRRQVPPPYGYTF. As DNA, the CDR3 is TGTGCCAGCAGACGACAGGTTCCCCCCCCTTATGGCTACACCTTC.

The genes are TRBV27 and TRBJ1-2; TRBD1 matches 7 bases. V gave up 0 bases and J gave up 6 bases; unmatched junction bases: 13. This CDR3 is 17 amino acids long. The germline V gene has CDR1 MNHEY and CDR2 SMNVEV (reference sequence). The CDR3: CASSLSPRQGRGDGYTF. The CDR3 coding sequence is TGTGCCAGCAGTTTATCCCCGCGACAGGGAAGAGGAGATGGCTACACCTTC.

The V call is TRBV7-8, the J call TRBJ1-1; D unclear. V lost 5 bases and J 1 base, leaving 14 bases between the germline ends. Germline V CDR1 and CDR2: SGHVS, FQNEAQ. This CDR3 has 15 amino acids. CDR3 protein: CASSLMSFKNTEAFF. CDR3 in DNA: TGTGCCAGCAGCCTCATGTCCTTTAAGAACACTGAAGCTTTCTTT.

This chain connects TRBV7-9 to TRBJ2-7; 7 bases line up with TRBD1. The CDR3 runs to 14 residues. The trim removed 5 bases at V and 3 bases at J, leaving 7 bases unmatched. Per germline, CDR1 SEHNR and CDR2 FQNEAQ (reference sequence). In DNA, the CDR3 is TGTGCCAGCAGCCCAGTGAGACAGGGCTACGAGCAGTACTTC. Translated: CASSPVRQGYEQYF. Supplemented by reference TRBV7-9 and TRBJ2-7, the full variable domain reads DTGVSQNPRHKITKRGQNVTFRCDPISEHNRLYWYRQTLGQGPEFLTYFQNEAQLEKSRLLSDRFSAERPKGSFSTLEIQRTEQGDSAMYLCASSPVRQGYEQYFGPGTRLTVT.

The V call is TRBV28, the J call TRBJ2-7; D assignment may be TRBD1 or TRBD2 (6 bases each). Germline V gives CDR1 MDHEN, CDR2 SYDVKM. The CDR3 length is 14 residues. V shed 2 bases and J shed 2 bases, with 10 bases lying between them. DNA for the CDR3: TGTGCCAGCAGTTTAGGGGGGCCTGCCTACGAGCAGTACTTC. Encoded protein: CASSLGGPAYEQYF.

The chain has TRBV4-3 and TRBJ2-7; 7 bases map to TRBD2. Germline CDR1 LGHNA, CDR2 YSLEER. The CDR3 loop spans 16 amino acids. Germline trimming cut 5 bases from V and 5 bases from J; bases unmatched to any gene: 15. In DNA, the CDR3 is TGCGCCAGCAGCTATAGGACTAGTGCTTCGATGGACGAGCAGTACTTC. It encodes CASSYRTSASMDEQYF.

With regard to this clone: At the DNA level, this CDR3 is encoded by other sequences in the same sample as well. The chain joins TRBV5-6 to TRBJ1-1, with 7 positions matching TRBD1. The V and J ends lost 0 bases and 1 base, in that order; junction bases with no gene match: 3. The V gene's germline CDR1 is SGHDT and CDR2 YYEEEE. There are 15 residues in the CDR3. The CDR3: CASSLAGTANTEAFF. The DNA of the CDR3 is TGTGCCAGCAGCTTGGCCGGGACAGCGAACACTGAAGCTTTCTTT.

On this clone: This sample also contains other DNA sequences that code for the same CDR3. The chain employs TRBV28 and TRBJ2-2; D not certain. Germline V CDR1 and CDR2: MDHEN, SYDVKM. Deletions cut 2 bases from V and 5 bases from J, with 6 bases between. This CDR3 spans 13 amino acids. The CDR3 sequence: CASSLIRTGELFF. The CDR3 coding sequence is TGTGCCAGCAGTTTAATCCGAACCGGGGAGCTGTTTTTT.

The chain combines TRBV4-3 with TRBJ1-4; 9 bases fit TRBD1. After removal of 3 bases from V and 3 bases from J, the junction contained 5 bases not matched to a gene. The CDR3 extends over 16 amino acids. In germline, CDR1 is LGHNA, CDR2 YSLEER. CDR3 protein: CASSQGQGNANEKLFF. In DNA, the CDR3 is TGCGCCAGCAGCCAGGGACAGGGCAATGCTAATGAAAAACTGTTTTTT.

The DNA for the CDR3 is TGCGCCAGCAGGGCGGGGGTCTGGGGCTACACCTTC. Translation: CASRAGVWGYTF. The chain combines TRBV10-2 with TRBJ1-2; tentative D call: TRBD1 (5 bases). The CDR3 spans 12 residues. V lost 6 bases and J 8 bases, leaving 13 bases between the germline ends. Germline lookup yields CDR1 WSHSY and CDR2 SAAADI.

V and J are TRBV7-2 and TRBJ2-1; the match to TRBD2 covers 9 bases. Germline assignment: CDR1 SGHTA and CDR2 FQGNSA. Trimming took 5 bases from V and 9 from J; bases not matched to a gene: 11. The CDR3 totals 15 residues. The DNA for the CDR3 is TGTGCCAGCAGCGCCACTAGCGGGTCGGTCGGTGAGCAGTTCTTC. It is translated as CASSATSGSVGEQFF.

The chain has TRBV28 and TRBJ2-5, with D tentatively TRBD1 (6 bases). This CDR3 is 14 amino acids long. Germline CDR1 reads MDHEN; CDR2 reads SYDVKM. V was pared by 2 bases and J by 1 base, with 8 bases between. In nucleotides, the CDR3 is TGTGCCAGCAGTTTAACAGGGACCCAAGAGACCCAGTACTTC. Translation gives CASSLTGTQETQYF.

This clone is a singleton in its sample. V and J are TRBV5-4 and TRBJ2-3, with 9 bases fitting TRBD2. This CDR3 has 16 residues. Germline-derived CDR1 and CDR2 are SGHNT and YYREEE (reference sequence). V gave up 3 bases and J gave up 4 bases; unmatched junction bases: 9. CDR3 bases: TGTGCCAGCAGCTCCTCTAGCGGGATGGGGGCAGATACGCAGTATTTT. This gives the protein CASSSSSGMGADTQYF.

The V and J genes are TRBV4-1 and TRBJ1-4, with 7 bases matching TRBD1. This CDR3 comprises 15 residues. V was clipped by 1 base and J by 6 bases; unmatched bases: 5. Germline V gene data show CDR1 as MGHRA and CDR2 as YSYEKL. The DNA of the CDR3 is TGCGCCAGCAGCCAAGCCGGCGACAGGGATGAAAAACTGTTTTTT. Translating it yields CASSQAGDRDEKLFF.

This rearrangement joins TRBV7-9 to TRBJ2-3, with TRBD2 matching 7 bases. The germline V gene encodes CDR1 SEHNR and CDR2 FQNEAQ (reference sequence). The CDR3 runs 16 residues. Germline trimming cut 0 bases from V and 4 bases from J; bases unmatched to any gene: 7. The CDR3 DNA reads as TGTGCCAGCAGCTTAGCGCTGGCGGGAGCACCAGATACGCAGTATTTT. This sequence encodes CASSLALAGAPDTQYF.